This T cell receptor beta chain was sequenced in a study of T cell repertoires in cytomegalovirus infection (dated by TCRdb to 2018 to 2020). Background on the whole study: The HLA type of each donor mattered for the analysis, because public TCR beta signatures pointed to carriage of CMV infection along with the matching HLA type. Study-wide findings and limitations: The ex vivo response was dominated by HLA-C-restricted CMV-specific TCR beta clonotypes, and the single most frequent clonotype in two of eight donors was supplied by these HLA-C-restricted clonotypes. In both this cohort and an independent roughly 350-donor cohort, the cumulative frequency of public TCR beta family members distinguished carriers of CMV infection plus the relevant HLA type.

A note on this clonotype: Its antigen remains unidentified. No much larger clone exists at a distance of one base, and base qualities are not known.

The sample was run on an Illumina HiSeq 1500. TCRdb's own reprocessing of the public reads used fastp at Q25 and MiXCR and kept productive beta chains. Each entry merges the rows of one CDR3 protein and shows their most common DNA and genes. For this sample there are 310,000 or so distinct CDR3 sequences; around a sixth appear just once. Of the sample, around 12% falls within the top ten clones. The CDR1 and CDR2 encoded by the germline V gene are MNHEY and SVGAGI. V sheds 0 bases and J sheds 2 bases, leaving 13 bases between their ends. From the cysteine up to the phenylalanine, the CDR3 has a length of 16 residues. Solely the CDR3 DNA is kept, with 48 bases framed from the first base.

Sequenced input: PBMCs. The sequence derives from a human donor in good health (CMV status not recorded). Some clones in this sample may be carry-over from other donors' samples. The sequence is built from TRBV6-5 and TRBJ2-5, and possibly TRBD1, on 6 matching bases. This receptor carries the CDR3 CASSYSGTLRQETQYF. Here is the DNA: TGTGCCAGCAGTTACTCCGGGACACTAAGACAAGAGACCCAGTACTTC.